Below are 11 T cell receptor beta chains sequenced from a single sample in a study of blood T cell repertoires in COVID-19 (dated by TCRdb to 2020 to 2021). Library preparation was by the immunoSEQ multiplex PCR assay. TCRdb took this table from immuneACCESS and kept in-frame rearrangements with V and J called. Such tables lack part of the clones; where checked against another copy, unresolved V genes explain under half of the gap, and the rest is unexplained. For this sample the table gives about 200,000 clones, of which 84% were detected only once. About a fifth of the sample is held by the ten biggest clonotypes. The sample was peripheral blood. These receptors all come from a human donor in a cohort sampled during active COVID-19.

This clone was recorded once. The DNA for the CDR3 is TGCGCCAGCACCTTTGACGGGAATTCACCCCTCCACTTT. Translating it yields CASTFDGNSPLHF. V is TRBV5-1 and J is TRBJ1-6; D uncertain. Germline-derived CDR1 and CDR2 are SGHRS and YFSETQ. V lost 6 bases to trimming and J lost 7 bases, with 11 bases between them. This CDR3 spans 13 amino acids.

This sequence joins TRBV14 and TRBJ2-7; 9 bases line up with TRBD1. V trimming: 2 bases; J trimming: 1 base; junction bases outside the gene matches: 3. Germline V gene lookup returns CDR1 SGHDN and CDR2 FVKESK. CDR3 size: 15 residues. The DNA for the CDR3 is TGTGCCAGCAGCCAACACAGGGGGCCGTCCTACGAGCAGTACTTC. It translates to CASSQHRGPSYEQYF.

The chain employs TRBV15 and TRBJ1-4; D is ambiguous. Germline loops: CDR1 LNHNV, CDR2 YYDKDF (reference sequence). The CDR3 spans 15 residues. The V end lost 3 bases, the J end lost 5 bases, and 13 bases lay between the germline ends. This CDR3 is CATSRRRAFNEKLFF. CDR3 nucleotides: TGTGCCACCAGCAGGAGGAGGGCGTTCAATGAAAAACTGTTTTTT.

This sequence joins TRBV4-1 and TRBJ2-7; TRBD2 agrees at 7 bases. Germline V gives CDR1 MGHRA, CDR2 YSYEKL. The J segment lost 1 base and the V segment lost 0 bases, leaving 6 bases of the junction unmatched. CDR3 length: 16 residues. CDR3 bases: TGCGCCAGCAGCCAAGAAGAAAGGCGGGGGTCCTACGAGCAGTACGTC. This translates into CASSQEERRGSYEQYV.

The chain combines TRBV4-1 with TRBJ2-1, with a possible D match to TRBD2 (6 bases). In germline, CDR1 is MGHRA, CDR2 YSYEKL. The CDR3 is 13 residues long. The V gene lost 1 base and the J gene lost 7 bases, with 8 bases spanning the gap. CDR3 region: CASSQVGGNEQFF. CDR3 in DNA: TGCGCCAGCAGCCAAGTGGGGGGAAATGAGCAGTTCTTC.

This sequence joins TRBV29-1 and TRBJ2-7, with a tentative D call TRBD1 (6 bases). The CDR3 sequence is 14 residues long. CDR1 and CDR2 from the germline V gene are SQVTM and ANQGSEA. V was trimmed by 6 bases and J by 1 base, leaving 16 bases between them. CDR3 region: CSVVGRGQSYEQYV. The DNA of the CDR3 is TGCAGCGTCGTAGGCAGGGGACAATCCTACGAGCAGTACGTC.

The J gene is TRBJ1-1, the V gene TRBV2; a weak D match, TRBD1 (5 bases). Trimming shortened V by 2 bases and J by 6 bases, and 10 bases separated the two germline ends. This CDR3 is 13 amino acids long. Germline-derived CDR1 and CDR2 are SNHLY and FYNNEI. In nucleotides, the CDR3 is TGTGCCAGCAGTGAACGGGGGGTTTCTGAAGCTTTCTTT. This encodes CASSERGVSEAFF.

The chain couples TRBV13 to TRBJ2-5; 9 positions agree with TRBD2. V shed 6 bases, J shed 3 bases, and the junction held 5 bases outside the gene matches. Germline CDR1 is PRHDT and CDR2 is FYEKMQ (reference sequence). CDR3 length: 14 residues. CDR3 bases: TGTGCCAGCAGTCGCGGGGGGGCGGAAGAGACCCAGTACTTC. As protein: CASSRGGAEETQYF.

There are a few counts of this clone. The chain links TRBV19 to TRBJ2-2; TRBD1 matches at 9 bases. CDR1 is LNHDA, CDR2 SQIVND, per germline (reference sequence). The CDR3 contains 14 residues. J was trimmed by 4 bases and V by 4 bases; bases with no gene match: 1. The CDR3 region is CASSKDRGTGELFF. The CDR3 DNA reads as TGTGCCAGTAGTAAGGACAGGGGCACCGGGGAGCTGTTTTTT.

This clone was detected only a few times. The gene calls are TRBV30 and TRBJ1-5; possibly TRBD1 for D (5 bases). Trimming removed 3 bases at V and 3 bases at J, with 9 bases between. CDR1 GTSNPN and CDR2 SVGIG come from the germline V gene (reference sequence). This CDR3 spans 13 amino acids. The chain's CDR3 is CAWSRGSNQPQHF. The CDR3 DNA reads TGTGCCTGGAGCCGGGGGTCCAATCAGCCCCAGCATTTT.

The chain employs TRBV3-1 (or the pseudogene TRBV3-2) and TRBJ1-1, with TRBD1 matching 7 bases. The germline gives CDR1 LGHDT, CDR2 YNNKEL (reference sequence). The length of the CDR3 is 13 residues. V lost 6 bases to trimming and J lost 5 bases; unmatched junction nucleotides: 6. The DNA for the CDR3 is TGTGCCAGCAGACACGAGACAGGGACTGAAGCTTTCTTT. Its protein product is CASRHETGTEAFF.